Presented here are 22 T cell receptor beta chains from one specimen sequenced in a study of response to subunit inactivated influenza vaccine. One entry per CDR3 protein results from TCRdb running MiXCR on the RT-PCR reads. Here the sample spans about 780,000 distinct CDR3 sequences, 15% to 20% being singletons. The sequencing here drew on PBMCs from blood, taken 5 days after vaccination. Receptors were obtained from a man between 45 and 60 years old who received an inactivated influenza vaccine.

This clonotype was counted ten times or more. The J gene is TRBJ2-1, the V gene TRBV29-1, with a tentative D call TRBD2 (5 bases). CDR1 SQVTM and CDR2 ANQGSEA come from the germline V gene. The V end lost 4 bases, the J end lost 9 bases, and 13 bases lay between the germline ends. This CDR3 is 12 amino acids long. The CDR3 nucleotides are TGCAGCGTTGCCAAACTAGGAGGTGAGCAGTTCTTC. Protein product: CSVAKLGGEQFF.

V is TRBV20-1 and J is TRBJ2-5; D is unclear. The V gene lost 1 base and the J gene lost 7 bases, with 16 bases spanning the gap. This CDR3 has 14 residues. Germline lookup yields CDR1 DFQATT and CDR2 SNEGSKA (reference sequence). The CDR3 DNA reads TGCAGTGCTAGAGTGTCTCTCCAATGGGGGACCCAGTACTTC. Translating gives CSARVSLQWGTQYF.

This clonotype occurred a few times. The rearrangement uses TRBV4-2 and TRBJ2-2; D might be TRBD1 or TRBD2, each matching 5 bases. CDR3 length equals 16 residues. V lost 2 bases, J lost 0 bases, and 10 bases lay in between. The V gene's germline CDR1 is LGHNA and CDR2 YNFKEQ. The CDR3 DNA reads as TGTGCCAGCAGCCAAAGTGGGACGGCGAACACCGGGGAGCTGTTTTTT. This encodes CASSQSGTANTGELFF.

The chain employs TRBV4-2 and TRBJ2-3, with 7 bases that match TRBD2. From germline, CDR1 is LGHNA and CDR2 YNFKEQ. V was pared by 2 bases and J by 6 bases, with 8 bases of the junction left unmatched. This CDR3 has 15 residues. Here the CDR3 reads CASSQRGRGTDTQYF. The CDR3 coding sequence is TGTGCCAGCAGCCAACGTGGGAGGGGAACGGATACGCAGTATTTT.

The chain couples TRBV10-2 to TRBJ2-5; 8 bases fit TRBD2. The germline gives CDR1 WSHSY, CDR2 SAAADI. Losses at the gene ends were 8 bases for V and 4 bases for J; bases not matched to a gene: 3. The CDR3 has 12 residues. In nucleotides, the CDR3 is TGCGCCAGCCGGGGGGGCGTAGAGACCCAGTACTTC. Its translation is CASRGGVETQYF.

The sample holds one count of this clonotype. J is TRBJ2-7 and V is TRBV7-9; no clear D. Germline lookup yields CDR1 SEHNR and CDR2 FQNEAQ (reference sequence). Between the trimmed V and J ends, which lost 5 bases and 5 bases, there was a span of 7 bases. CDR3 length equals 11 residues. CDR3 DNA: TGTGCCAGCAGCACACTGAACGAGCAGTACTTC. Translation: CASSTLNEQYF.

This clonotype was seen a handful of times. The DNA for the CDR3 is TGCAGTGCGGGGACTGGGCCTCAAGAGACCCAGTACTTC. It translates to CSAGTGPQETQYF. This chain links TRBV20-1 with TRBJ2-5; perhaps TRBD2 as D (6 bases). The CDR3 has 13 residues. CDR1 is DFQATT, CDR2 SNEGSKA, per germline (reference sequence). The V gene lost 6 bases and the J gene lost 2 bases, with 13 bases spanning the gap.

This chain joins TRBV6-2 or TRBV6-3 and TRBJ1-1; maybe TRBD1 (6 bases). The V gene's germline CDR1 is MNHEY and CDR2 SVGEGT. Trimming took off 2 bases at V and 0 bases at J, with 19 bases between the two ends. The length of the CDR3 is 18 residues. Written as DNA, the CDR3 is TGTGCCAGCAGTTACAGGCCAGGGGATACCTTTATGAACACTGAAGCTTTCTTT. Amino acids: CASSYRPGDTFMNTEAFF.

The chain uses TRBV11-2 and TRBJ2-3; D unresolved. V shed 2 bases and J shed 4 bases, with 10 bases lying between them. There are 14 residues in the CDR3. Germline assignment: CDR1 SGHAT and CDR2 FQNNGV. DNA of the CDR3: TGTGCCAGCAGCTTATCGGCCCGATCAGATACGCAGTATTTT. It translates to CASSLSARSDTQYF.

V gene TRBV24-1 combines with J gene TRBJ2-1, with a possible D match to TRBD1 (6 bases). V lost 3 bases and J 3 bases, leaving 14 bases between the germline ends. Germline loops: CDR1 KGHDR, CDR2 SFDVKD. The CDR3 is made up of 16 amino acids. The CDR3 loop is CATSDIRGSDYNEQFF. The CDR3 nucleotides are TGTGCCACCAGTGATATAAGGGGGAGTGACTACAATGAGCAGTTCTTC.

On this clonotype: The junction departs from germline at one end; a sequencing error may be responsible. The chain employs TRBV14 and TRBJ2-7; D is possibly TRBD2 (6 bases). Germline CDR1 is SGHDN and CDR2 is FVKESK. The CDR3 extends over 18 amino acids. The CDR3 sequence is CASTQDPGGRDTSYEQYF. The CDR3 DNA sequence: TGTGCCAGCACCCAAGACCCTGGGGGGAGAGATACCTCCTACGAGCAGTACTTC.

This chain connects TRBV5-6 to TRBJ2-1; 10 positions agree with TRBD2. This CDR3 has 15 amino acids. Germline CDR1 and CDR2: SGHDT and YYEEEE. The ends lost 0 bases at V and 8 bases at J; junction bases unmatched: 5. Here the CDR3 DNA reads TGTGCCAGCAGCTTGGAGGCTAGCGGGAGTTATGAGCAGTTCTTC. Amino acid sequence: CASSLEASGSYEQFF. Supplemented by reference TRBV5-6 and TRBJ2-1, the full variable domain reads DAGVTQSPTHLIKTRGQQVTLRCSPKSGHDTVSWYQQALGQGPQFIFQYYEEEERQRGNFPDRFSGHQFPNYSSELNVNALLLGDSALYLCASSLEASGSYEQFFGPGTRLTVL.

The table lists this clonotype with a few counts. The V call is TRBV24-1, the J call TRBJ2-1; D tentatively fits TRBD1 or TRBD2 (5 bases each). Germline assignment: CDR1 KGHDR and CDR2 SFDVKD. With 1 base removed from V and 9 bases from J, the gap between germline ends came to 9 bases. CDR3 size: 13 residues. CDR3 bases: TGTGCCACCAGTGATTTTGAGAGGGGTGAGCAGTTCTTC. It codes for CATSDFERGEQFF.

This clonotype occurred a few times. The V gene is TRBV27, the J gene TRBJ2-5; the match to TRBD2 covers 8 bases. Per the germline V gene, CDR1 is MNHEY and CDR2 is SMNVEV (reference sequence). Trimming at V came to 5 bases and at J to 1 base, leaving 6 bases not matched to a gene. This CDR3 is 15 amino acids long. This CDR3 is CASSATSGRQETQYF. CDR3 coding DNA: TGTGCCAGCAGTGCTACTAGCGGACGCCAAGAGACCCAGTACTTC.

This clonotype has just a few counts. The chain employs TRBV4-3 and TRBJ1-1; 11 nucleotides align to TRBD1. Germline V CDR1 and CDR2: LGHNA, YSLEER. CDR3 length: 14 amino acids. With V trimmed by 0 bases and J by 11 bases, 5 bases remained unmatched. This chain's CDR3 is CASSQDRTGGLAFF. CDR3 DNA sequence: TGCGCCAGCAGCCAAGATCGGACAGGGGGCCTGGCTTTCTTT.

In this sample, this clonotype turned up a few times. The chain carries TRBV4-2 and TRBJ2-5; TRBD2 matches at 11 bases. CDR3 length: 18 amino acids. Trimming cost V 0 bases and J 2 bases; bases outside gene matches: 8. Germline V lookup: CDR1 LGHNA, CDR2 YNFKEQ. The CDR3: CASSQDRVAGGPQETQYF. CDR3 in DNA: TGTGCCAGCAGCCAAGATCGGGTAGCGGGAGGGCCGCAAGAGACCCAGTACTTC.

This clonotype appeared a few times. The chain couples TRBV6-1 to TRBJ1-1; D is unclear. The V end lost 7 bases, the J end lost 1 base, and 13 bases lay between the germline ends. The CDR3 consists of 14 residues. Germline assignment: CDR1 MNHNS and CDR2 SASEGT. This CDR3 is CASTREESNTEAFF. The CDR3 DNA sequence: TGTGCCAGCACACGGGAAGAATCGAACACTGAAGCTTTCTTT.

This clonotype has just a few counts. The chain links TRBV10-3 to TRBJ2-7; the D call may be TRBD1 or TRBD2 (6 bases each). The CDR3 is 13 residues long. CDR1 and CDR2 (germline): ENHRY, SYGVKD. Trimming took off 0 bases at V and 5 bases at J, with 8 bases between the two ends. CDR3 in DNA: TGTGCCATCAGTGAGTCAGGGGGGAACGAGCAGTACTTC. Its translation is CAISESGGNEQYF.

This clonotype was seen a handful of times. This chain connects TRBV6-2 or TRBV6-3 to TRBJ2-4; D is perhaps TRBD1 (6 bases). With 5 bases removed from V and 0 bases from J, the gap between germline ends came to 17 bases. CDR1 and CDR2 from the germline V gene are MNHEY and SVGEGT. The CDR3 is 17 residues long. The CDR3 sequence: CASSRQTGDIAKNIQYF. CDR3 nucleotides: TGTGCCAGCAGTCGACAGACAGGTGATATAGCCAAAAACATTCAGTACTTC.

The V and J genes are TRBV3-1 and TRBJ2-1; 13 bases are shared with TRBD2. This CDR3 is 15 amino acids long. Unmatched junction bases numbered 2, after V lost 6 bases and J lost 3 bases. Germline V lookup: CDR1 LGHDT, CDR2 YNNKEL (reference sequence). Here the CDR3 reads CASRLAGGGYNEQFF. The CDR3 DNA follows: TGTGCCAGCAGACTAGCGGGAGGGGGCTACAATGAGCAGTTCTTC.

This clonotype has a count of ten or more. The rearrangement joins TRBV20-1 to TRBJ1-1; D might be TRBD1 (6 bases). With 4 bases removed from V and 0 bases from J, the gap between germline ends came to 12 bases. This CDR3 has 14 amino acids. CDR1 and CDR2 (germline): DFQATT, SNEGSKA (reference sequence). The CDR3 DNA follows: TGCAGTGCTAAAACAGGGTCCATGAACACTGAAGCTTTCTTT. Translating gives CSAKTGSMNTEAFF.

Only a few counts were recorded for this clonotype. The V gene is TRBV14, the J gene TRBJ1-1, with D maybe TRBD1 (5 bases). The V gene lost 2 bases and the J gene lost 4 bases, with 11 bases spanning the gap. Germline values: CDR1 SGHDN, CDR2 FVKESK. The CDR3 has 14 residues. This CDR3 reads CASSQTRGVTEAFF. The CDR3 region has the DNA TGTGCCAGCAGCCAAACCCGAGGGGTCACTGAAGCTTTCTTT.